One sample yielded the 17 T cell receptor beta chains listed below, sequenced in a study of T-cell reconstitution after alpha-beta-depleted transplantation in children. The TCRbeta library was prepared with unique molecular identifiers. TCRdb reprocessed the PCR reads via MiXCR and lists one record per CDR3 protein. Seen here are 300,000 to 400,000 distinct CDR3 sequences, 15% to 20% observed once, and the top ten hold around 43%. This specimen consisted of PBMCs, mostly from graft donor cells, obtained 360 days after TCRalphabeta/CD19-depleted stem cell transplant. Receptor source: a male patient between 2 and 15 years old who had a stem cell transplant for acute lymphoblastic leukemia, so the T cells may come from the graft donor.

This sequence joins TRBV7-9 and TRBJ2-7, with D maybe TRBD2 (6 bases). V was clipped by 1 base and J by 3 bases, with 13 bases between them. Germline V gives CDR1 SEHNR, CDR2 FQNEAQ (reference sequence). This CDR3 is 15 amino acids long. The DNA for the CDR3 is TGTGCCAGCAGCTTAGGGGCGGGACCTGACTACGAGCAGTACTTC. Amino acid sequence: CASSLGAGPDYEQYF.

This clonotype occurred a few times. The chain combines TRBV29-1 with TRBJ2-7; D may be TRBD1 (5 bases). The V gene lost 1 base and the J gene lost 1 base, with 8 bases spanning the gap. CDR3 length: 13 residues. Germline values: CDR1 SQVTM, CDR2 ANQGSEA. CDR3 residues: CSVEAAGSYEQYF. Written as DNA, the CDR3 is TGCAGCGTTGAAGCGGCAGGGTCCTACGAGCAGTACTTC.

The chain is built from TRBV14 and TRBJ2-7; 8 positions match TRBD2. The V gene end was trimmed by 1 base and the J gene end by 4 bases; junction bases not matched to a gene: 6. Germline V lookup: CDR1 SGHDN, CDR2 FVKESK. The CDR3 spans 15 residues. In nucleotides, the CDR3 is TGTGCCAGCAGCCAAGGTATTAGCGGGATGTACGAGCAGTACTTC. Translation: CASSQGISGMYEQYF. Filled out from reference TRBV14 and TRBJ2-7, the complete variable domain reads EAGVTQFPSHSVIEKGQTVTLRCDPISGHDNLYWYRRVMGKEIKFLLHFVKESKQDESGMPNNRFLAERTGGTYSTLKVQPAELEDSGVYFCASSQGISGMYEQYFGPGTRLTVT.

The rearrangement links TRBV27 to TRBJ2-5; TRBD1 might be the D (6 bases). Per the germline V gene, CDR1 is MNHEY and CDR2 is SMNVEV (reference sequence). This CDR3 comprises 15 residues. The ends were cut back, 6 bases at V and 0 bases at J, with 14 bases in the middle. The chain's CDR3 is CASRGQRQYQETQYF. In DNA form, the CDR3 reads TGTGCCAGCAGAGGACAGCGGCAGTACCAAGAGACCCAGTACTTC.

V gene TRBV4-3 combines with J gene TRBJ2-7; TRBD2 matches at 9 bases. Trimming removed 0 bases from V and 5 bases from J; junction bases left unmatched: 11. Germline V gene sequence: CDR1 LGHNA, CDR2 YSLEER. The CDR3 consists of 17 residues. CDR3 region: CASSQEVQAGGPNEQYF. CDR3 nucleotides: TGCGCCAGCAGCCAAGAAGTTCAGGCGGGAGGGCCTAACGAGCAGTACTTC.

The chain uses TRBV20-1 and TRBJ2-1, with 10 bases matching TRBD2. The ends lost 2 bases at V and 2 bases at J; junction bases unmatched: 15. In germline, CDR1 is DFQATT, CDR2 SNEGSKA (reference sequence). CDR3 length equals 19 residues. Here the CDR3 DNA reads TGCAGTGCTAGAAAAACCCTAGGGTCACTAGCGGGAACCTACAATGAGCAGTTCTTC. It translates to CSARKTLGSLAGTYNEQFF.

This clonotype has a handful of counts. This rearrangement joins TRBV20-1 to TRBJ2-7, with 13 positions matching TRBD2. The germline V gene has CDR1 DFQATT and CDR2 SNEGSKA (reference sequence). The CDR3 extends over 17 amino acids. V shed 1 base and J 3 bases; nucleotides not matched to a gene: 9. DNA for the CDR3: TGCAGTGCTAGAGTCCCTGGACTAGCGGGAGTACACTACGAGCAGTACTTC. Its protein is CSARVPGLAGVHYEQYF.

This chain's CDR3 is CASSAGEGQDEQFF. CDR3 nucleotide sequence: TGCGCCAGCAGTGCGGGGGAGGGCCAGGATGAGCAGTTCTTC. The V and J genes are TRBV4-1 and TRBJ2-1; 7 bases fit TRBD2. Germline loops: CDR1 MGHRA, CDR2 YSYEKL. The CDR3 consists of 14 residues. V dropped 6 bases and J dropped 8; count of bases not matched to a gene: 10.

This clonotype appeared many times. This chain joins TRBV4-1 and TRBJ2-2; TRBD2 matches 11 bases. Germline CDR1 MGHRA, CDR2 YSYEKL. The trim removed 3 bases at V and 1 base at J, leaving 1 base unmatched. This CDR3 spans 16 amino acids. CDR3 amino acids: CASSQTSGVNTGELFF. The CDR3 region has the DNA TGCGCCAGCAGCCAGACTAGCGGGGTGAACACCGGGGAGCTGTTTTTT.

This chain links TRBV10-2 with TRBJ2-3, with D possibly matching TRBD2 (6 bases). Germline assignment: CDR1 WSHSY and CDR2 SAAADI. The CDR3 contains 13 residues. Trimming left V 2 bases short and J 3 bases short, with 6 bases between. CDR3 nucleotide sequence: TGCGCCAGCAGTGAGCGGGAGACAGATACGCAGTATTTT. Amino acids: CASSERETDTQYF.

The table lists this clonotype with a few counts. J is TRBJ1-1 and V is TRBV4-3; D unclear. This CDR3 comprises 13 residues. V lost 2 bases and J 1 base, leaving 5 bases between the germline ends. From germline, CDR1 is LGHNA and CDR2 YSLEER. In DNA, the CDR3 is TGCGCCAGCAGCCAACGTAGGAACACTGAAGCTTTCTTT. It encodes CASSQRRNTEAFF.

The rearrangement links TRBV7-2 to TRBJ2-3; TRBD2 matches at 11 bases. J gave up 4 bases and V 1 base, and 4 bases lay outside the gene matches. The V gene's germline CDR1 is SGHTA and CDR2 FQGNSA. The CDR3 contains 16 residues. CDR3 amino acids: CASSLVAGGKADTQYF. The CDR3 nucleotides read TGTGCCAGCAGCTTAGTAGCGGGAGGGAAGGCAGATACGCAGTATTTT.

This clonotype was counted a few times. The gene calls are TRBV10-3 and TRBJ1-1, with 7 bases that match TRBD1. V gave up 10 bases and J gave up 6 bases; unmatched junction bases: 14. Germline V CDR1 and CDR2: ENHRY, SYGVKD. The CDR3 length is 14 residues. The CDR3 DNA is TGTGCCAGCCTGGGGGGGGACAGCTTCTCTGAAGCTTTCTTT. The encoded protein is CASLGGDSFSEAFF.

The gene calls are TRBV21-1 and TRBJ2-5; TRBD1, as called in the table, went unchecked against the DNA. TRBV21-1 is an annotated pseudogene. This CDR3 contains 16 residues. The CDR3 coding sequence is TGTGCCAGCAGCAAAGAGGGGACAGAGCCTAAAGGGACCCAGTACTTC. This codes for CASSKEGTEPKGTQYF.

A few counts support this clonotype. The rearrangement links TRBV4-1 to TRBJ2-7; D call uncertain. Per germline, CDR1 MGHRA and CDR2 YSYEKL. V was pared by 1 base and J by 6 bases, with 16 bases between. The CDR3 loop spans 15 amino acids. The CDR3 reads CASSQGFTKAPEQYF. CDR3 nucleotides: TGCGCCAGCAGCCAAGGGTTTACCAAAGCACCCGAGCAGTACTTC.

This chain links TRBV4-2 with TRBJ2-5; D perhaps matches TRBD1 (5 bases). The CDR3 runs to 13 residues. With 3 bases removed from V and 7 bases from J, the gap between germline ends came to 12 bases. CDR1 and CDR2 from the germline V gene are LGHNA and YNFKEQ. In DNA form, the CDR3 reads TGTGCCAGCAGCCAGGACATCGCCGGGACCCAGTACTTC. Translated, it gives CASSQDIAGTQYF.

This clonotype was seen only a few times. The rearrangement joins TRBV5-1 to TRBJ2-2, with a possible D match to TRBD1 (6 bases). Germline CDR1 SGHRS, CDR2 YFSETQ. V was pared by 6 bases and J by 0 bases, with 15 bases between. CDR3 size: 16 residues. For the CDR3, the DNA is TGCGCCAGCACCCTTATAGGGACACCGAACACCGGGGAGCTGTTTTTT. Protein: CASTLIGTPNTGELFF.